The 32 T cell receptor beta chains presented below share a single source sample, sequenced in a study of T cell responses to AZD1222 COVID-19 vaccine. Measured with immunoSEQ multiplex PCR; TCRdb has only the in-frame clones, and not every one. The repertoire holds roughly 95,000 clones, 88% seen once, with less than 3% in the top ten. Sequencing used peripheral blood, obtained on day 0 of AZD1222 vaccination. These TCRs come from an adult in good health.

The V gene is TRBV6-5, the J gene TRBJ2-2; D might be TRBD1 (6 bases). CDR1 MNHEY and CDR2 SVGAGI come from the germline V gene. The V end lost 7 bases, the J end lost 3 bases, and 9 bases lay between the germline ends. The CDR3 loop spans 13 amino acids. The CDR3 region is CASKPGDTGELFF. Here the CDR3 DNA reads TGTGCCAGCAAACCAGGGGACACCGGGGAGCTGTTTTTT.

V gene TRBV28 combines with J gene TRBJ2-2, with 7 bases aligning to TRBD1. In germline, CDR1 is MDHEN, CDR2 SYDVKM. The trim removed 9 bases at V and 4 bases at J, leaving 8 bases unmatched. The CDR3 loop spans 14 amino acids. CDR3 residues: CARDETGCTGELFF. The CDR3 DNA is TGTGCCAGGGATGAGACAGGGTGCACCGGGGAGCTGTTTTTT.

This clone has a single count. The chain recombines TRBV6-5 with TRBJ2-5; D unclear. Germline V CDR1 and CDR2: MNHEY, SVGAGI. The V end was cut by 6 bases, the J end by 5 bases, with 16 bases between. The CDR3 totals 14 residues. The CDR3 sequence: CASRASFGYETQYF. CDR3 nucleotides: TGTGCCAGCAGGGCTTCGTTCGGGTACGAGACCCAGTACTTC.

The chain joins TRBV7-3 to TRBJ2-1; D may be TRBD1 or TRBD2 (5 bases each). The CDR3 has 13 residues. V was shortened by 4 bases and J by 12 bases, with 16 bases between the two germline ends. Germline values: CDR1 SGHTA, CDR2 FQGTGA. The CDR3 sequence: CASSSIVGTGQFF. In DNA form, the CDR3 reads TGTGCCAGCAGCTCGATTGTTGGGACGGGGCAGTTCTTC.

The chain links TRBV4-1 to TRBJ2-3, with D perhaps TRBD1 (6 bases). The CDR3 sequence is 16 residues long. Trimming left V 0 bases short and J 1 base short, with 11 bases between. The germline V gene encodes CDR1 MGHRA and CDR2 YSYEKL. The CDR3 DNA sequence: TGCGCCAGCAGCCAAGATCGGGCAGGGGGCACAGATACGCAGTATTTT. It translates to CASSQDRAGGTDTQYF.

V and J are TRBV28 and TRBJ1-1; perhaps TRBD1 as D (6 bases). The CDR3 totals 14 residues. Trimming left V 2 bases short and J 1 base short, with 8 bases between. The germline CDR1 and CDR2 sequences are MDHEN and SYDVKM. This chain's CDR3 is CASSLTTGNTEAFF. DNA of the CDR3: TGTGCCAGCAGTTTAACGACAGGGAACACTGAAGCTTTCTTT.

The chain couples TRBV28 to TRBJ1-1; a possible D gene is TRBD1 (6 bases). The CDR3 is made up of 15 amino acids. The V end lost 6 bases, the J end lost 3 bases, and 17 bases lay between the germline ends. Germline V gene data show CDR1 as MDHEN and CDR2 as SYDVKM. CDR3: CASRLRTVQDTEAFF. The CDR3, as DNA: TGTGCCAGCAGGTTACGGACAGTCCAAGACACTGAAGCTTTCTTT.

The CDR3 sequence is CASSLDGLSPLHF. CDR3 DNA: TGTGCCAGCAGTTTGGACGGCCTTTCACCCCTCCACTTT. V usage is TRBV28 and J usage is TRBJ1-6; unclear D gene. Germline V gives CDR1 MDHEN, CDR2 SYDVKM. CDR3 length: 13 residues. V lost 3 bases and J 9 bases, leaving 9 bases between the germline ends.

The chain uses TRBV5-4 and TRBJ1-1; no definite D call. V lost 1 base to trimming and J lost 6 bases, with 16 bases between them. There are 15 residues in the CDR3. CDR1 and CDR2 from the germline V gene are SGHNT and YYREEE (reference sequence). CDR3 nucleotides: TGTGCCAGCAGCTTGAAGGTGGGGTCGGAGGCTGAAGCTTTCTTT. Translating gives CASSLKVGSEAEAFF.

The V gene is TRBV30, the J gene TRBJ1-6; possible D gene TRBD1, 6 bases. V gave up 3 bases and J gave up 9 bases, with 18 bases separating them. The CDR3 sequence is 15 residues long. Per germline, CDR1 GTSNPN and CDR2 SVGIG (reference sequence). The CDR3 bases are TGTGCCTGGAGCGAGGCTTGGGAAGGGGGTTCACCCCTCCACTTT. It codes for CAWSEAWEGGSPLHF.

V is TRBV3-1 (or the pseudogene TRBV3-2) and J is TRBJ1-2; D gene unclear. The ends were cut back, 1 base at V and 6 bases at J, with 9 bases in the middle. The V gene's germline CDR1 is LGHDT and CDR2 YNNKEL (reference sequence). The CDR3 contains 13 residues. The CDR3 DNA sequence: TGTGCCAGCAGCCAAGTTCCCGGGAATGGCTACACCTTC. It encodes CASSQVPGNGYTF.

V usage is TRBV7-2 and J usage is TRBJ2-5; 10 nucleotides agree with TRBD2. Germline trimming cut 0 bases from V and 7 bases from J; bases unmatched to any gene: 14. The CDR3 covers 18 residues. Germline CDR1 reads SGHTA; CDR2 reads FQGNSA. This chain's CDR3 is CASSLATSSGRLSGTQYF. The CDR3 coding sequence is TGTGCCAGCAGCTTAGCGACTTCTAGCGGGAGACTTTCTGGGACCCAGTACTTC. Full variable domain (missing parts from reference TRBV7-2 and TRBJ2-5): GAGVSQSPSNKVTEKGKDVELRCDPISGHTALYWYRQSLGQGLEFLIYFQGNSAPDKSGLPSDRFSAERTGGSVSTLTIQRTQQEDSAVYLCASSLATSSGRLSGTQYFGPGTRLLVL.

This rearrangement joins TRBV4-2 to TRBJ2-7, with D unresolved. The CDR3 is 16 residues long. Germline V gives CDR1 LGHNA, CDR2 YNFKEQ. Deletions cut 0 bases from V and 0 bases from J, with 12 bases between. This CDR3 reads CASSQDPDEPSYEQYF. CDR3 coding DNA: TGTGCCAGCAGCCAAGATCCGGACGAACCCTCCTACGAGCAGTACTTC.

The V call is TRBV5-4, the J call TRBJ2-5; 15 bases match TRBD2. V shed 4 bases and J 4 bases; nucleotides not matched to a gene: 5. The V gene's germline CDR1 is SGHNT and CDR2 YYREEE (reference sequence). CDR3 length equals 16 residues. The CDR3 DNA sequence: TGTGCCAGCAGCCGGACTAGCGGGAGGGCCGGAGAGACCCAGTACTTC. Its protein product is CASSRTSGRAGETQYF.

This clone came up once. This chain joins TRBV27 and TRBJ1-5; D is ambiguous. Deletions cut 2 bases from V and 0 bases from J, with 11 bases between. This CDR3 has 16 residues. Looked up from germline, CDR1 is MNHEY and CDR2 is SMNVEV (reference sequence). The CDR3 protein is CASSLRAVYSNQPQHF. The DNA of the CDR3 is TGTGCCAGCAGTTTAAGGGCAGTCTATAGCAATCAGCCCCAGCATTTT.

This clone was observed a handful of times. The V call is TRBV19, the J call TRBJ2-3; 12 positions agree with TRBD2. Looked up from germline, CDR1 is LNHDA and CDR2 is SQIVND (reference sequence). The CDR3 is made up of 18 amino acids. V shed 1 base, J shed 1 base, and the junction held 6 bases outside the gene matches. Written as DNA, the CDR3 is TGTGCCAGTAGTATAGGTCTAGCGGGAGGGCCTGGCACAGATACGCAGTATTTT. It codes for CASSIGLAGGPGTDTQYF.

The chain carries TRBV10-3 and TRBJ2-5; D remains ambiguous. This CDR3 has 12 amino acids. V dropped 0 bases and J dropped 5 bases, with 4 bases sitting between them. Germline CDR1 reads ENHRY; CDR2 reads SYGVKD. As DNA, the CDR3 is TGTGCCATCAGTGAGTCAACTGAGACCCAGTACTTC. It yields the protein CAISESTETQYF.

The CDR3 region is CASSLSPVGGATDTQYF. CDR3 DNA: TGCGCCAGCAGCTTGTCGCCGGTTGGAGGTGCCACAGATACGCAGTATTTT. The chain employs TRBV5-1 and TRBJ2-3; D perhaps matches TRBD2 (5 bases). CDR3 length: 17 residues. In germline, CDR1 is SGHRS, CDR2 YFSETQ. The V end lost 1 base, the J end lost 2 bases, and 17 bases lay between the germline ends.

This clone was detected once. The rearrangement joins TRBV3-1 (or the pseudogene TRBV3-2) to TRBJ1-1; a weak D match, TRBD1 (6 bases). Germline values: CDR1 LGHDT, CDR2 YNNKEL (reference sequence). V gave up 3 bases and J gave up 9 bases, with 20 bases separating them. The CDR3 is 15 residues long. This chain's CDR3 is CASSHSTEGGGKAFF. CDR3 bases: TGTGCCAGCAGCCATTCTACTGAGGGGGGGGGAAAAGCTTTCTTT.

CDR3 loop: CASRQPGQQETQYF. CDR3 DNA sequence: TGTGCCAGCAGGCAACCCGGACAGCAAGAGACCCAGTACTTC. This chain links TRBV5-6 with TRBJ2-5, with D tentatively TRBD1 (6 bases). CDR3 length equals 14 residues. Trimming removed 5 bases at V and 2 bases at J, with 13 bases between. Germline V gene sequence: CDR1 SGHDT, CDR2 YYEEEE.

The CDR3 protein is CASSQEMGRINEQFF. DNA of the CDR3: TGTGCCAGCAGCCAAGAAATGGGCAGAATCAATGAGCAGTTCTTC. The chain is built from TRBV14 and TRBJ2-1; D gene unclear. With 0 bases removed from V and 6 bases from J, the gap between germline ends came to 12 bases. The CDR3 contains 15 residues. Germline loops: CDR1 SGHDN, CDR2 FVKESK. The entire variable domain, with the rest obtained from reference TRBV14 and TRBJ2-1, is as follows: EAGVTQFPSHSVIEKGQTVTLRCDPISGHDNLYWYRRVMGKEIKFLLHFVKESKQDESGMPNNRFLAERTGGTYSTLKVQPAELEDSGVYFCASSQEMGRINEQFFGPGTRLTVL.

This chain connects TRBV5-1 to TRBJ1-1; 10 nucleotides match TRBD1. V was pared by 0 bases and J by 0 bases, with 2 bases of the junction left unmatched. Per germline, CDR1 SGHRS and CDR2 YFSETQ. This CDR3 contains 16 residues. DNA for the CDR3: TGCGCCAGCAGCTTGGGGACAGGGGGTTTGAACACTGAAGCTTTCTTT. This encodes CASSLGTGGLNTEAFF.

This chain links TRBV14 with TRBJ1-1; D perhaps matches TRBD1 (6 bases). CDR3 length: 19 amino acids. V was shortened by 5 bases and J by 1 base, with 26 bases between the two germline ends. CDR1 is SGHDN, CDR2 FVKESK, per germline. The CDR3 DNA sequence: TGTGCCAGCAGCAACAAGGGGACGGGGGGCGGAGGATGGAACACTGAAGCTTTCTTT. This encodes CASSNKGTGGGGWNTEAFF.

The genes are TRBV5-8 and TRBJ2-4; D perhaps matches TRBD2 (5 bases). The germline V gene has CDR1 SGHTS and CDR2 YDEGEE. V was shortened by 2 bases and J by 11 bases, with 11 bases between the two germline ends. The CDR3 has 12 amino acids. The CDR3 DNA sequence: TGTGCCAGCAGCTTTACTAGGGAAGTTCAGTACTTC. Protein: CASSFTREVQYF.

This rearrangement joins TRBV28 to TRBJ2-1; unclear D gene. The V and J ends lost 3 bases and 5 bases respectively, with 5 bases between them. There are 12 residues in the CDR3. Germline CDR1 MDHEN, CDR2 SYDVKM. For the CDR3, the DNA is TGTGCCAGCAGTTTCTCTAACAATGAGCAGTTCTTC. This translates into CASSFSNNEQFF.

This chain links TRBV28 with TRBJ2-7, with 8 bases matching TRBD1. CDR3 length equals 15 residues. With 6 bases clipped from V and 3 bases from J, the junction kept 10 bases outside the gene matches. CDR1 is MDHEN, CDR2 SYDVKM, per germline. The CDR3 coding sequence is TGTGCCAGCAGCGATATGGACAGGGCTCTCTACGAGCAGTACTTC. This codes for CASSDMDRALYEQYF.

CDR3 DNA: TGTGCCAGCAGTTCACTGAAGCGAGACTTCTATGGCTACACCTTC. It codes for CASSSLKRDFYGYTF. The V and J genes are TRBV28 and TRBJ1-2, with D uncertain. CDR3 length: 15 residues. CDR1 and CDR2 from the germline V gene are MDHEN and SYDVKM. Trimming stripped 4 bases from V and 4 bases from J, with 16 bases between.

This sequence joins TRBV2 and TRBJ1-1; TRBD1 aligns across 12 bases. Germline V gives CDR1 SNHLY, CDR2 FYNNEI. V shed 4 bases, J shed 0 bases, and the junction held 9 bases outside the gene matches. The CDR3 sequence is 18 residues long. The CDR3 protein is CASSGGTGGRRLNTEAFF. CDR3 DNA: TGTGCCAGCAGTGGGGGGACAGGGGGCCGAAGATTGAACACTGAAGCTTTCTTT.

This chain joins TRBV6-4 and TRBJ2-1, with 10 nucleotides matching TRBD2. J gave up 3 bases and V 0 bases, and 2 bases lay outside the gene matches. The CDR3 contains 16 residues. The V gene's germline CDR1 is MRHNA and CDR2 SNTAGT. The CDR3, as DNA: TGTGCCAGCAGTGACTCTCCTAGCGGGAGCTACAATGAGCAGTTCTTC. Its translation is CASSDSPSGSYNEQFF.

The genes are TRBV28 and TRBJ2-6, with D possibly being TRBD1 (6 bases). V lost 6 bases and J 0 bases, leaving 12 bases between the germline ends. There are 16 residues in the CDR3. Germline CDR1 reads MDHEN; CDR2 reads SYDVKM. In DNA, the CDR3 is TGTGCCAGCAGAACCATACAGGGCTCTGGGGCCAACGTCCTGACTTTC. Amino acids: CASRTIQGSGANVLTF.

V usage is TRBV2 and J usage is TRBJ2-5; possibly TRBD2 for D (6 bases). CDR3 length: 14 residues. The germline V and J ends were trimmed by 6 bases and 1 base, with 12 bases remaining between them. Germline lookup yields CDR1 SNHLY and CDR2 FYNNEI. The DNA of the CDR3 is TGTGCCAGCAGGGCCGGGACTTCCCAAGAGACCCAGTACTTC. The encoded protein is CASRAGTSQETQYF. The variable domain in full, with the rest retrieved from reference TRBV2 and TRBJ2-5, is EPEVTQTPSHQVTQMGQEVILRCVPISNHLYFYWYRQILGQKVEFLVSFYNNEISEKSEIFDDQFSVERPDGSNFTLKIRSTKLEDSAMYFCASRAGTSQETQYFGPGTRLLVL.

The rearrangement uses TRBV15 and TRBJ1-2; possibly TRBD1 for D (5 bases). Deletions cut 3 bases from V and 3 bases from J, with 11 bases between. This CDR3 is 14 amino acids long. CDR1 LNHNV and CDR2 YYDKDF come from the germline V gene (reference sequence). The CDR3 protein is CATSSRDGDYGYTF. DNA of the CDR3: TGTGCCACCAGCAGCCGGGACGGTGACTATGGCTACACCTTC.